This entry features one T cell receptor (beta chain) sequence. The target antigen is unknown. Using immunoSEQ multiplex PCR, the repertoire was profiled, and TCRdb retains in-frame clones only, with some absent. The repertoire has 250,000 to 300,000 clones, almost 95% of them found once; the top ten carry roughly 0.5%. This specimen comes from a study of T cell responses to AZD1222 COVID-19 vaccine. Study-wide results and caveats: Sampling that yielded the repertoires occurred only after the peak T cell response. Mostly white British, mostly female donors; authors suggested clonal diversity may be underestimated.

This CDR3 comprises 13 residues. CDR1 is LNHDA, CDR2 SQIVND, per germline (reference sequence). V lost 4 bases to trimming and J lost 2 bases, with 8 bases between them. The chain employs TRBV19 and TRBJ1-1; D is uncertain. The receptor was derived from an adult who received the AZD1222 COVID-19 vaccine. This material consisted of peripheral blood, taken 28 days after the second AZD1222 dose. The CDR3 DNA reads TGTGCCAGTAGTAAGACACGAAACACTGAAGCTTTCTTT. Translating it yields CASSKTRNTEAFF.